A single sample is the source of the 5 T cell receptor beta chains below, sequenced in a study of neurological immune-mediated disorders. Time point meaning: longitudinal time-point 2. TCRdb itself ran the 5' RACE reads through MiXCR, one entry per CDR3 protein. This table holds fewer than 40,000 distinct CDR3 sequences, about 13% found once. The sequenced material came from PBMCs. Receptor source: a woman in her forties in good health.

This clonotype was seen ten or more times. V usage is TRBV29-1 and J usage is TRBJ1-1, with D uncertain. CDR1 is SQVTM and CDR2 is ANQGSEA in the germline V gene. The CDR3 has 12 amino acids. Trimming pared 5 bases from V and 1 base from J, leaving 8 bases between. CDR3 region: CSVPQSNTEAFF. CDR3 sequence (DNA): TGCAGCGTTCCACAGTCGAACACTGAAGCTTTCTTT.

This clonotype appeared many times. CDR3 sequence (DNA): TGTGCCAGCAGCTTTGGGCTTGTAGAAAAACTGTTTTTT. Translation gives CASSFGLVEKLFF. This chain connects TRBV5-6 to TRBJ1-4; no firm D call. CDR1 and CDR2 from the germline V gene are SGHDT and YYEEEE. This CDR3 contains 13 residues. V was clipped by 2 bases and J by 8 bases, with 10 bases between them.

This clonotype was seen ten or more times. CDR3 DNA: TGTGCCAGCAGTTACAGGGGGGCCGGGGAGCTGTTTTTT. Encoded protein: CASSYRGAGELFF. This rearrangement joins TRBV12-3 or TRBV12-4 to TRBJ2-2; 8 bases line up with TRBD1. The CDR3 has 13 residues. V gave up 4 bases and J gave up 6 bases; unmatched junction bases: 1.

This clonotype is classed as medium-sized. V and J are TRBV20-1 and TRBJ1-6, with a possible D match to TRBD1 (5 bases). The CDR3 spans 14 residues. V was shortened by 3 bases and J by 5 bases, with 11 bases between the two germline ends. Germline assignment: CDR1 DFQATT and CDR2 SNEGSKA (reference sequence). The CDR3, as DNA: TGCAGTGCTAGGAAAGGACAACATAATTCACCCCTCCACTTT. Its protein product is CSARKGQHNSPLHF.

This clonotype was seen at least ten times. This chain joins TRBV20-1 and TRBJ1-6; TRBD1 is a possible D gene (6 bases). The CDR3 is 16 amino acids. V was cut by 2 bases and J by 7 bases, with 18 bases left in between. In germline, CDR1 is DFQATT, CDR2 SNEGSKA (reference sequence). The CDR3, as DNA: TGCAGTGCTAGATTGTTGGGGGACACCTTCAATTCACCCCTCCACTTT. Residues: CSARLLGDTFNSPLHF.